What follows is one TCR beta chain and its context. The CDR3 covers 12 residues. V shed 6 bases and J shed 8 bases, with 13 bases lying between them. Germline loops: CDR1 MGHDK, CDR2 SYGVNS. Per sample, a minimum of 6 million PBMCs were isolated. This sample was included in a study of blood T cells in healthy people across ages. A J-beta primer mix and a sample-barcoded 5' primer were used in a second PCR of roughly 6 to 11 cycles. Via MiXCR, TCRdb re-called the 5' RACE reads, giving one row per CDR3 protein. The repertoire holds nearly 1 million distinct CDR3 sequences, with just over 50% as singletons.

The rearrangement joins TRBV25-1 to TRBJ1-2; D might be TRBD1 (5 bases). This receptor was taken from an older woman in good health. The sequenced sample was blood. CDR3 in amino acids: CASRMGDVGYTF. Here the CDR3 DNA reads TGTGCCAGCAGGATGGGGGACGTGGGCTACACCTTC.